The source of this T cell receptor (beta chain) is a study of blood T cell repertoires in COVID-19. Assay: immunoSEQ multiplex PCR; the TCRdb copy retains only in-frame clones and omits some. The sample lists some 350,000 clones; around 91% were seen once. The source material was peripheral blood. The TCR sequence derives from a woman aged 18-29 years who had recovered from COVID-19.

CDR3 region: CASSDTGASEQYV. DNA of the CDR3: TGTGCCAGCAGTGATACAGGGGCCTCCGAGCAGTACGTC. The gene calls are TRBV2 and TRBJ2-7; the match to TRBD1 covers 7 bases. The CDR3 sequence is 13 residues long. Germline V gives CDR1 SNHLY, CDR2 FYNNEI. V lost 3 bases to trimming and J lost 6 bases; unmatched junction nucleotides: 5.